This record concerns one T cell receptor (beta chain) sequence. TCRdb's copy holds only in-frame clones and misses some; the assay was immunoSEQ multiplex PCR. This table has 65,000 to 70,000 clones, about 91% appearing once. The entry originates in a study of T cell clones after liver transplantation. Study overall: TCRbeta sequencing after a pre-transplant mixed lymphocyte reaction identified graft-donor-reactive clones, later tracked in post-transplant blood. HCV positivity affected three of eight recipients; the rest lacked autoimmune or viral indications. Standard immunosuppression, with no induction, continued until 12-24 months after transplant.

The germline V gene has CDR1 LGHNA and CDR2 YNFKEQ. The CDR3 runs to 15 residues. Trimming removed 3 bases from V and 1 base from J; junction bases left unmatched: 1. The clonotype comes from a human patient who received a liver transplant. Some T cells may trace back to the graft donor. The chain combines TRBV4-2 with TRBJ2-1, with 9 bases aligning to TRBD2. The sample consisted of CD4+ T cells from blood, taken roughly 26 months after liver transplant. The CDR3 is CASSQTSGSYNEQFF. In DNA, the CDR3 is TGTGCCAGCAGCCAGACTAGCGGTTCCTACAATGAGCAGTTCTTC.